Listed below are T cell receptor beta chains from one sample, sequenced in a study of blood T cell repertoires in COVID-19. Sequencing was performed with immunoSEQ multiplex PCR; in TCRdb, only in-frame clones are kept and a portion is missing. The top ten hold about 6.5% of the sample, which has about 200,000 clones, roughly 89% seen once. The sample consisted of peripheral blood. All receptors come from a man in his sixties who had recovered from COVID-19. Each CDR3 is given with its conserved first and last residue. The order of the fields is V gene, clone size, J gene, CDR3 protein. Expanded clones are given a class, and other clones once, few, many or no size at all.

V gene: TRBV4-1
clone size: once
J gene: TRBJ1-5
CDR3 protein: CASSQVEQSQYPQHF

V gene: TRBV20-1
clone size: NA
J gene: TRBJ2-7
CDR3 protein: CSASRQGSYEQYF

V gene: TRBV18
clone size: once
J gene: TRBJ2-6
CDR3 protein: CASSPSRGSSGANVLTF

V gene: TRBV28
clone size: NA
J gene: TRBJ1-1
CDR3 protein: CASSLTGRGAFF

V gene: TRBV11-2
clone size: NA
J gene: TRBJ2-7
CDR3 protein: CASSLQVGGPGEQYF

V gene: TRBV29-1
clone size: once
J gene: TRBJ2-3
CDR3 protein: CSVLDRTDTQYF

V gene: TRBV7-2
clone size: NA
J gene: TRBJ2-7
CDR3 protein: CASSFRKDRGREQYF

V gene: TRBV6-2/TRBV6-3
clone size: few
J gene: TRBJ2-3
CDR3 protein: CASSYRTGSTDTQYF

V gene: TRBV6-5
clone size: NA
J gene: TRBJ1-2
CDR3 protein: CASRPDRASNYGYTF

V gene: TRBV5-5
clone size: NA
J gene: TRBJ1-6
CDR3 protein: CASSLSGGYSPLHF

V gene: TRBV29-1
clone size: NA
J gene: TRBJ2-3
CDR3 protein: CSVALTSGRVVGTDTQYF

V gene: TRBV6-4
clone size: NA
J gene: TRBJ2-3
CDR3 protein: CASSEQGGDTQYF

V gene: TRBV6-2/TRBV6-3
clone size: NA
J gene: TRBJ2-1
CDR3 protein: CASSYLGGIMNEQFF

V gene: TRBV5-5
clone size: NA
J gene: TRBJ2-7
CDR3 protein: CASSGGQGRSEQYF